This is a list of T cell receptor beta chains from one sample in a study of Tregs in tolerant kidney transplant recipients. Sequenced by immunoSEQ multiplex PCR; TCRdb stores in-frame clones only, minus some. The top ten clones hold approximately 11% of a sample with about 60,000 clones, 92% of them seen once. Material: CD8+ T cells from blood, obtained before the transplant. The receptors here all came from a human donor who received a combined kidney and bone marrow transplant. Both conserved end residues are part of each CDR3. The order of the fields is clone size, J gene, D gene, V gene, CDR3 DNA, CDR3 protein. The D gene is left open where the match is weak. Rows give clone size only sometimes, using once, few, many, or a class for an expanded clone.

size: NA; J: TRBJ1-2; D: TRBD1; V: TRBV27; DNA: TGTGCCAGCAGTTCCGACACAGGGGTCTATGGCTACACCTTC; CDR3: CASSSDTGVYGYTF
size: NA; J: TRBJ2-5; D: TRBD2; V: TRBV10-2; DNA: TGCGCCAGCAGAAGAGGGAGGGGTAGCGGTGAAAAAGAGACCCAGTACTTC; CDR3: CASRRGRGSGEKETQYF
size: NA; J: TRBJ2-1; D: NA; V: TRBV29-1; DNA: TGCAGCGTGTCTTCGTTTAATGAGCAGTTCTTC; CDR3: CSVSSFNEQFF
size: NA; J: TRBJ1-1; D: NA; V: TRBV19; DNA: TGTGCCAGCAATAATGGCCTGGGGAGGGAATGGATCACTGAAGCTTTCTTT; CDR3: CASNNGLGREWITEAFF
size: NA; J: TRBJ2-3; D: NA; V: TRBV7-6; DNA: TGTGCCAGCAGCTCCGTAAGCACAGATACGCAGTATTTT; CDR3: CASSSVSTDTQYF
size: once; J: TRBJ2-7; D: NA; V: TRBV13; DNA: TGTGCCAGCAAGGAGGGACTCTACGAGCAGTACTTC; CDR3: CASKEGLYEQYF
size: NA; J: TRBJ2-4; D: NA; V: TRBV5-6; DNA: TGTGCCAGCAGCTTGCCCAGGGGAATAGCCAAAAACATTCAGTACTTC; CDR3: CASSLPRGIAKNIQYF
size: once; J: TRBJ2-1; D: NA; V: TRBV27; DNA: TGTGCCAGCAAGTCGGGACTGTACAATGAGCAGTTCTTC; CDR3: CASKSGLYNEQFF
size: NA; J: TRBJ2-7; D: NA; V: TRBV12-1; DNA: TGTGCCAGCAGAAGCGGGCCGGGGGACGAGCAGTACTTC; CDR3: CASRSGPGDEQYF
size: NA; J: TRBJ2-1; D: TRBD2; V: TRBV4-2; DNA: TGTGCCAGCAGCCAAGAGCGGGGGTATGAGCAGTTCTTC; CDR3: CASSQERGYEQFF
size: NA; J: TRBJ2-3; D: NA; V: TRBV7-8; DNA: TGTGCCAGCAGCCTCCTCGTGACAGATACGCAGTATTTT; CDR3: CASSLLVTDTQYF
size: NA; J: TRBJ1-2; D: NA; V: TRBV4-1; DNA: TGCGCCAGCAGCCAAGAGAAAGGGGTGCTCTATGGCTACACCTTC; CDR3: CASSQEKGVLYGYTF
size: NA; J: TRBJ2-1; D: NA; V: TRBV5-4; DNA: TGTGCCAGCAGCTTGGCCCTAGGGGGCAATGAGCAGTTCTTC; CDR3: CASSLALGGNEQFF
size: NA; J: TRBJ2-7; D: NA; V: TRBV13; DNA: TGTGCCAGCAGCTCCGGGACACAAACCTACGAGCAGTACTTC; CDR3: CASSSGTQTYEQYF
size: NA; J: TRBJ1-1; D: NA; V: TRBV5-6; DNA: TGTGCCAGCAGCAAGAAATTTAGAGGGGGGAACACTGAAGCTTTCTTT; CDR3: CASSKKFRGGNTEAFF
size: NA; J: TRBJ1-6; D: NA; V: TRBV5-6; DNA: TGTGCCAGCAGCGAAACAGGGACGGCCTATAATTCACCCCTCCACTTT; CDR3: CASSETGTAYNSPLHF
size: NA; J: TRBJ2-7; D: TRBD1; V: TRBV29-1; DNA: TGCAGCGTGGGACAGCCAAGAAATATCTACGAGCAGTACTTC; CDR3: CSVGQPRNIYEQYF